This TCR beta chain was observed in a study of CD8+CD57+ T cells in acquired aplastic anemia. Genomic DNA acted as the template from which TCR beta VDJ combination and CDR3 sequence profiling were carried out. Using its own MiXCR run on the reads, TCRdb lists one record per CDR3 protein. Of approximately 200,000 distinct CDR3 sequences in the sample, almost 50% are singletons; the top ten hold about 20%. V shed 3 bases and J shed 4 bases, with 13 bases lying between them. The CDR3 consists of 15 residues. This clonotype was detected ten times or more. Its specificity is unknown. Study-level findings and limits: Patients had around 30 CD8+ CDR3 sequences in common with controls (the shared set).

All patients picked for sequencing had shown, by flow cytometry, an expansion of CD8+CD57+ cells. Untreated patients provided the blood samples, with no therapy given before sampling. The TCR comes from a human donor with aplastic anemia. The sequenced sample consisted of sorted CD4+, CD8+, or CD8+CD57+ T cells (not recorded which) from PBMCs. The chain combines TRBV12-3 or TRBV12-4 with TRBJ2-1; D uncertain. The chain's CDR3 is CASSLGYARYNEQFF. CDR3 nucleotide sequence: TGTGCCAGCAGTTTGGGGTACGCAAGGTACAATGAGCAGTTCTTC.